The rows below give T cell receptor beta chains drawn from one sample of a study of cytomegalovirus exposure and HLA in healthy donors. TCRdb keeps only in-frame clones here, not all; method: immunoSEQ multiplex PCR. The sample shows 200,000 or so clones, 70% to 90% of them seen only once. The sequenced sample consisted of PBMCs. The receptors shown here come from a woman between 18 and 29 years old in good health and CMV-seropositive. The CDR3 runs from the conserved cysteine through the conserved F or W. Fields, in order: clone size, J gene, D gene, V gene, CDR3 DNA, CDR3 protein. A D gene is named only where the DNA matches it firmly. Size is omitted from some rows. Given values are once, few, many or a class for expanded clones.

NA,TRBJ2-1,NA,TRBV30,TGTGCCTGGAGGAGGGTCTCCTCGCAGTTCTTC,CAWRRVSSQFF
NA,TRBJ1-2,TRBD1,TRBV5-6,TGTGCCAGCAGCTACGGGACAGGGGGAATCTATGGCTACACCTTC,CASSYGTGGIYGYTF
NA,TRBJ2-1,NA,TRBV7-7,TGTGCCAGCAGCTTAGGAATGCGGAATGAGCAGTTCTTC,CASSLGMRNEQFF
NA,TRBJ2-1,TRBD2,TRBV5-4,TGTGCCAGCAGCTTGGATAGCGGGGGGTACAATGAGCAGTTCTTC,CASSLDSGGYNEQFF
NA,TRBJ1-1,NA,TRBV4-1,TGCGCCAGCAGCCAAGTTCGATCTTCCGGGAGGGTGAACACTGAAGCTTTCTTT,CASSQVRSSGRVNTEAFF
NA,TRBJ2-1,TRBD2,TRBV9,TGTGCCAGCAGCGTAGCTTCGGGGGGAAGGTTCAATGAGCAGTTCTTC,CASSVASGGRFNEQFF
NA,TRBJ2-1,TRBD1,TRBV2,TGTGCCAGCAGCCCTTGGGACAGGACGGTTGAGCAGTTCTTC,CASSPWDRTVEQFF
NA,TRBJ1-1,NA,TRBV7-9,TGTGCCAGCAGCTCCCCGGTCTCAGGGCGGGGAAGGGGTGAAGCTTTCTTT,CASSSPVSGRGRGEAFF
NA,TRBJ2-5,NA,TRBV5-4,TGTGCCAGCAGCTTGGTAACAGCCCAAGAGACCCAGTACTTC,CASSLVTAQETQYF
NA,TRBJ1-2,NA,TRBV5-1,TGCGCCAGCAGCTTGGCCTCTTTAGACAGGCCGCGGGGCTACACCTTC,CASSLASLDRPRGYTF
NA,TRBJ2-5,TRBD1,TRBV30,TGTGCTCGGGACAGTAACCAAGAGACCCAGTACTTC,CARDSNQETQYF
NA,TRBJ2-3,TRBD1,TRBV18,TGTGCCAGCTCATCAGTCCCGGGACAGGGGGGTACGCAGTATTTT,CASSSVPGQGGTQYF
NA,TRBJ2-7,NA,TRBV28,TGTGCCAGCAGTTTGTGGAGGGGCGGCTACGAGCAGTACTTC,CASSLWRGGYEQYF
NA,TRBJ2-7,TRBD1,TRBV4-2,TGTGCCAGCAGCCAAGAGTCGACAGGGCCATCCTACGAGCAGTACTTC,CASSQESTGPSYEQYF
NA,TRBJ1-2,TRBD1,TRBV19,TGTGCCAGTAGCCCTCGGGGTTCGAGGGGGCAGGGTTATGGCTACACCTTC,CASSPRGSRGQGYGYTF
once,TRBJ2-4,TRBD1,TRBV4-1,TGCGCCAGCAGCCTGGGACAGGGGGGCAAAAACATTCAGTACTTC,CASSLGQGGKNIQYF
NA,TRBJ1-6,NA,TRBV7-2,TGTGCCAGCAGCTTAGCGAGAAAAAATTCACCCCTCCACTTT,CASSLARKNSPLHF
NA,TRBJ2-1,TRBD2,TRBV6-4,TGTGCCAGCAGTTCTAGCGGGGGGGCCAGAACCTACAATGAGCAGTTCTTC,CASSSSGGARTYNEQFF
NA,TRBJ1-6,NA,TRBV27,TGTGCCAGCAGTTATCAGGGCGATTCACCCCTCCACTTT,CASSYQGDSPLHF
NA,TRBJ2-3,TRBD2,TRBV6-6,TGTGCCAGCAGTTACGGGGCGGGGGGCTCCACAGATACGCAGTATTTT,CASSYGAGGSTDTQYF
NA,TRBJ2-7,NA,TRBV5-6,TGTGCCAGCAGCTTGGTCGAGAGCTCCTACGAGCAGTACTTC,CASSLVESSYEQYF
few,TRBJ2-1,TRBD1,TRBV4-2,TGTGCCAGCAGCCAGGCGGGACAGGGTAACAATGAGCAGTTCTTC,CASSQAGQGNNEQFF
NA,TRBJ1-2,TRBD1,TRBV2,TGTGCCGGACAGGGGGCAATGTATGGCTACACCTTC,CAGQGAMYGYTF